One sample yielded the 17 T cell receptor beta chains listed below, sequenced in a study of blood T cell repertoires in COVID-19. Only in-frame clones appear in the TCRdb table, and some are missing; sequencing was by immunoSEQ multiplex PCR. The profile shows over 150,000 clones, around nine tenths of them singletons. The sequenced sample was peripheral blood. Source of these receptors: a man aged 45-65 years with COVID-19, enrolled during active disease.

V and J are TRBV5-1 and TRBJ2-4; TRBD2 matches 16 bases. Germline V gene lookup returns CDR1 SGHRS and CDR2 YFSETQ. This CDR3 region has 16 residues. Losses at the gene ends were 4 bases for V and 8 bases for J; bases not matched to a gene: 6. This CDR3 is CASSPGLAGGPDIQYF. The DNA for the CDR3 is TGCGCCAGCAGCCCGGGACTAGCGGGAGGGCCGGACATTCAGTACTTC.

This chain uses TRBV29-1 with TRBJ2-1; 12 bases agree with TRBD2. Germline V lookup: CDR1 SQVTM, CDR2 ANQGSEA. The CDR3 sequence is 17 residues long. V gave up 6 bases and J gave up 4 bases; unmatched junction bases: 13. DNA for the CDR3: TGCAGCGTGCCCGGGACTAGCGGGCGGGTAGGGTACAATGAGCAGTTCTTC. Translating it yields CSVPGTSGRVGYNEQFF.

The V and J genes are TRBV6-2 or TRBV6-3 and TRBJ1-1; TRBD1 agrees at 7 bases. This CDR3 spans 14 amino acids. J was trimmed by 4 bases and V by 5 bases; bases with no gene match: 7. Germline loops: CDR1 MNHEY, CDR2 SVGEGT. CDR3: CASSPRQGLTEAFF. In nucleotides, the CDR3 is TGTGCCAGCAGTCCCCGACAGGGACTCACTGAAGCTTTCTTT.

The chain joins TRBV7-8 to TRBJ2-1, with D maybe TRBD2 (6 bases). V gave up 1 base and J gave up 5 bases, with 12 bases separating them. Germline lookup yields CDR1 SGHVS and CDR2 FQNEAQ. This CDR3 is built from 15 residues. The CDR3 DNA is TGTGCCAGCAGCTTAGGGCCGGGACTCAACAATGAGCAGTTCTTC. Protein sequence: CASSLGPGLNNEQFF. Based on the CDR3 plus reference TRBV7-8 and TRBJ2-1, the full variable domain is GAGVSQSPRYKVAKRGQDVALRCDPISGHVSLFWYQQALGQGPEFLTYFQNEAQLDKSGLPSDRFFAERPEGSVSTLKIQRTQQEDSAVYLCASSLGPGLNNEQFFGPGTRLTVL.

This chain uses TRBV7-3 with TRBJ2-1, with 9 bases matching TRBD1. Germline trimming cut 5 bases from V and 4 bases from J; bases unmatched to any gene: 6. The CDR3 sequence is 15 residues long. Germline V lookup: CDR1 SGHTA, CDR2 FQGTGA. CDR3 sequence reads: CASSKGQGPYNEQFF. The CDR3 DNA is TGTGCCAGCAGCAAGGGACAGGGCCCTTACAATGAGCAGTTCTTC.

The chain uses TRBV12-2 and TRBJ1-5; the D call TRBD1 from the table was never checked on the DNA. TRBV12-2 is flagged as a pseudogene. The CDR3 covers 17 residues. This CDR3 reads CASRPGTGSYSNQPQHF. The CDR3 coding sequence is TGTGCAAGTCGCCCCGGGACAGGCAGTTATAGCAATCAGCCCCAGCATTTT.

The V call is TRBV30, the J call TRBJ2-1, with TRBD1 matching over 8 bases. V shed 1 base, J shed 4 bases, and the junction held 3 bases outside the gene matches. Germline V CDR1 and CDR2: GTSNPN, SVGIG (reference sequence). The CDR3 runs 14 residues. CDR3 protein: CAWSAGTGYNEQFF. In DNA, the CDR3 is TGTGCCTGGAGTGCCGGGACAGGTTACAATGAGCAGTTCTTC. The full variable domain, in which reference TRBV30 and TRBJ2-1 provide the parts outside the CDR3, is SQTIHQWPATLVQPVGSPLSLECTVEGTSNPNLYWYRQAAGRGLQLLFYSVGIGQISSEVPQNLSASRPQDRQFILSSKKLLLSDSGFYLCAWSAGTGYNEQFFGPGTRLTVL.

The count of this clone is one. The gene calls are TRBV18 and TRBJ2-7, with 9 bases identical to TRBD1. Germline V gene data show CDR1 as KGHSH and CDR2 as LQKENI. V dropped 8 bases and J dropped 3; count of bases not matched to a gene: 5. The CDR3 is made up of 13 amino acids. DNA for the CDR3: TGTGCCAGCCGGACAGGGGATGGCTACGAGCAGTACTTC. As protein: CASRTGDGYEQYF.

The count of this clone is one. CDR3 DNA sequence: TGTGCCAGCAGCCGGGACAGGGGGGCTGAAGCTTTCTTT. Residues: CASSRDRGAEAFF. J is TRBJ1-1 and V is TRBV7-2; the match to TRBD1 covers 11 bases. The CDR3 spans 13 residues. CDR1 SGHTA and CDR2 FQGNSA come from the germline V gene. V was pared by 5 bases and J by 6 bases, with 2 bases of the junction left unmatched.

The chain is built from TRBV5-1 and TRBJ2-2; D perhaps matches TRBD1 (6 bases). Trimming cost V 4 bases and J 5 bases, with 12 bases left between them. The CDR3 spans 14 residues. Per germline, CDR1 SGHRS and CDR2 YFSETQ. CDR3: CASSRTELTGELFF. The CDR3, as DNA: TGCGCCAGCAGCCGGACAGAATTAACCGGGGAGCTGTTTTTT.

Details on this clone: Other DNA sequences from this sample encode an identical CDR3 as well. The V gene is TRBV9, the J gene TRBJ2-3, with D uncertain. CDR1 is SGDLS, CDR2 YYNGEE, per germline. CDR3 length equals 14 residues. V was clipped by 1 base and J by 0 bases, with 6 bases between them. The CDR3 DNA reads TGTGCCAGCAGCGTACTATCTAGCACAGATACGCAGTATTTT. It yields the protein CASSVLSSTDTQYF. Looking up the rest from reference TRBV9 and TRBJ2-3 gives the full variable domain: DSGVTQTPKHLITATGQRVTLRCSPRSGDLSVYWYQQSLDQGLQFLIQYYNGEERAKGNILERFSAQQFPDLHSELNLSSLELGDSALYFCASSVLSSTDTQYFGPGTRLTVL.

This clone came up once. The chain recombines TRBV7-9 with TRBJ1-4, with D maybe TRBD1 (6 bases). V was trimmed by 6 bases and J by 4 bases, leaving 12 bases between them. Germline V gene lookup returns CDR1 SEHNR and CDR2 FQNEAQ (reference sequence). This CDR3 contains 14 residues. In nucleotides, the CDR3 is TGTGCCAGCAGTCGGGACAACGGTAATGAAAAACTGTTTTTT. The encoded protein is CASSRDNGNEKLFF.

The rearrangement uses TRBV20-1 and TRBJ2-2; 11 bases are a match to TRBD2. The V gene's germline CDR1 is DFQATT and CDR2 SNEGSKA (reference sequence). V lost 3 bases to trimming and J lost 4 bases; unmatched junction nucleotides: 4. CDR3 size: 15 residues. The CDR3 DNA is TGCAGTGCTAGTGATAGCGGGGGGGGCACCGGGGAGCTGTTTTTT. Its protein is CSASDSGGGTGELFF.

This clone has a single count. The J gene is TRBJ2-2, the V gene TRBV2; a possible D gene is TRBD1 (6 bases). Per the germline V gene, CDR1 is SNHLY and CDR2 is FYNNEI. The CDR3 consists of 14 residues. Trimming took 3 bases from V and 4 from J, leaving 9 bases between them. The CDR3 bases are TGTGCCAGCAGTGATGCAGGGGTCACCGGGGAGCTGTTTTTT. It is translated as CASSDAGVTGELFF.

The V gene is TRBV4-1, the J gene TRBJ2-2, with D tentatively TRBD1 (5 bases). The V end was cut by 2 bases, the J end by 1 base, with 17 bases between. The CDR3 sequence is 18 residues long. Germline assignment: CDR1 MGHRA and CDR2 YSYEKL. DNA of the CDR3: TGCGCCAGCAGCCAACAAGTCTTAGGGGCACAGAACACCGGGGAGCTGTTTTTT. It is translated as CASSQQVLGAQNTGELFF.

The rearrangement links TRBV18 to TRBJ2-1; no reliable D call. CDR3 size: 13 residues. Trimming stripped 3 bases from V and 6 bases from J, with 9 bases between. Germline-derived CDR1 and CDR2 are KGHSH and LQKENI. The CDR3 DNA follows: TGTGCCAGCTCACCCTACTCAAGCAATGAGCAGTTCTTC. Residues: CASSPYSSNEQFF.

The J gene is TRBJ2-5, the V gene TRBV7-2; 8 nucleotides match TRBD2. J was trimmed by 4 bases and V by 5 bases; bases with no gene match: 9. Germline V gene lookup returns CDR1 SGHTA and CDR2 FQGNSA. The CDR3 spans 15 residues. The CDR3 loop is CASSPLAGGRETQYF. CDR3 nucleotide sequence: TGTGCCAGCAGCCCCCTTGCGGGGGGCCGAGAGACCCAGTACTTC.